These 18 T cell receptor beta chains came from one sample sequenced in a study of beta chain features in type 1 diabetes. Every bit of the isolated RNA underwent reverse transcription, so sequencing read expressed TCRB transcripts. Clones were sequenced by immunoSEQ multiplex PCR, and TCRdb holds only the in-frame ones, with some missing. This table holds approximately 140,000 clones, roughly 53% found once. Source material: Tregs from blood. Every receptor here comes from a man aged 18 to 30 in good health.

This clone was detected only a few times. The rearrangement uses TRBV29-1 and TRBJ2-3; D is possibly TRBD2 (7 bases). Germline V CDR1 and CDR2: SQVTM, ANQGSEA. The V end lost 5 bases, the J end lost 0 bases, and 18 bases lay between the germline ends. This CDR3 comprises 16 residues. The CDR3 nucleotides read TGCAGCGTTATTAAGCGCGGGGGCTCTAGCACAGATACGCAGTATTTT. It encodes CSVIKRGGSSTDTQYF.

This clone has only a few counts. This sequence joins TRBV7-2 and TRBJ1-2, with D perhaps matching TRBD1 (6 bases). Germline CDR1 and CDR2: SGHTA and FQGNSA. V lost 4 bases, J lost 2 bases, and 14 bases lay in between. The CDR3 extends over 15 amino acids. CDR3: CASSSETGINYGYTF. The DNA for the CDR3 is TGTGCCAGCAGCTCCGAGACAGGAATAAACTATGGCTACACCTTC.

The chain combines TRBV4-3 with TRBJ1-1; the D gene is possibly TRBD1 (5 bases). V lost 4 bases, J lost 6 bases, and 18 bases lay in between. In germline, CDR1 is LGHNA, CDR2 YSLEER. The CDR3 has 15 residues. As DNA, the CDR3 is TGCGCCAGCAGCCTAGACAGTTCGGGGAGGGCTGAAGCTTTCTTT. Protein product: CASSLDSSGRAEAFF.

This chain uses TRBV6-4 with TRBJ1-1; D is possibly TRBD1 (6 bases). Trimming took off 0 bases at V and 11 bases at J, with 13 bases between the two ends. There are 13 residues in the CDR3. Germline V gives CDR1 MRHNA, CDR2 SNTAGT. The DNA of the CDR3 is TGTGCCAGCAGTGACTCGGGGAGGGGGATGGCTTTCTTT. Amino acid sequence: CASSDSGRGMAFF.

The gene calls are TRBV20-1 and TRBJ2-3; D is uncertain. Trimming left V 6 bases short and J 6 bases short, with 10 bases between. The CDR3 loop spans 11 amino acids. Germline V CDR1 and CDR2: DFQATT, SNEGSKA (reference sequence). CDR3 bases: TGCAGTGCACTCGGGTCCGATACGCAGTATTTT. Protein product: CSALGSDTQYF.

J is TRBJ2-7 and V is TRBV5-1, with a possible D match to TRBD2 (6 bases). V dropped 4 bases and J dropped 3 bases, with 11 bases sitting between them. Germline CDR1 is SGHRS and CDR2 is YFSETQ. This CDR3 contains 13 residues. The DNA of the CDR3 is TGCGCCAGCAGCGGGGGGAATAGCTACGAGCAGTACTTC. Its protein is CASSGGNSYEQYF. Combining the CDR3 with reference TRBV5-1 and TRBJ2-7 gives the whole variable domain KAGVTQTPRYLIKTRGQQVTLSCSPISGHRSVSWYQQTPGQGLQFLFEYFSETQRNKGNFPGRFSGRQFSNSRSEMNVSTLELGDSALYLCASSGGNSYEQYFGPGTRLTVT.

Only one count was recorded for this clone. This chain uses TRBV5-1 with TRBJ2-5; D gene ambiguous. The V and J ends lost 0 bases and 5 bases respectively, with 14 bases between them. Germline V gene sequence: CDR1 SGHRS, CDR2 YFSETQ. There are 15 residues in the CDR3. CDR3 protein: CASSLATGLEETQYF. The CDR3 nucleotides are TGCGCCAGCAGCTTGGCCACGGGTTTGGAGGAGACCCAGTACTTC.

This sequence joins TRBV5-1 and TRBJ1-5, with TRBD1 matching over 7 bases. Germline V gene lookup returns CDR1 SGHRS and CDR2 YFSETQ. With V trimmed by 3 bases and J by 8 bases, 11 bases remained unmatched. The CDR3 loop spans 15 amino acids. CDR3: CASSYWDSSKEPQHF. The CDR3 bases are TGCGCCAGCAGCTACTGGGACAGCTCTAAGGAGCCCCAGCATTTT.

V and J are TRBV28 and TRBJ2-7, with a possible D match to TRBD2 (6 bases). Germline V CDR1 and CDR2: MDHEN, SYDVKM. V shed 4 bases and J shed 0 bases, with 19 bases lying between them. This CDR3 is built from 17 residues. The CDR3 bases are TGTGCCAGCAGTTCCCCCCTAGCGAGGGAAAGCTCCTACGAGCAGTACTTC. It yields the protein CASSSPLARESSYEQYF.

This clone has more than one count but fewer than ten. The chain has TRBV28 and TRBJ2-1, with 13 bases that match TRBD2. This CDR3 comprises 15 residues. The germline CDR1 and CDR2 sequences are MDHEN and SYDVKM. With 10 bases clipped from V and 4 bases from J, the junction kept 7 bases outside the gene matches. For the CDR3, the DNA is TGTGCCACTCAACGGGGACTAGCGGGATACAATGAGCAGTTCTTC. This codes for CATQRGLAGYNEQFF. Full variable domain (outside the CDR3, taken from reference TRBV28 and TRBJ2-1): DVKVTQSSRYLVKRTGEKVFLECVQDMDHENMFWYRQDPGLGLRLIYFSYDVKMKEKGDIPEGYSVSREKKERFSLILESASTNQTSMYLCATQRGLAGYNEQFFGPGTRLTVL.

In this sample, this clone turned up a few times. This chain joins TRBV7-3 and TRBJ2-5, with D possibly TRBD1 on 6 matching bases. Germline V gives CDR1 SGHTA, CDR2 FQGTGA. V lost 4 bases and J lost 5, with 11 bases in between. The CDR3 totals 13 residues. The CDR3 spells CASSSGVRETQYF. Written as DNA, the CDR3 is TGTGCCAGCAGCTCAGGGGTGCGGGAGACCCAGTACTTC.

This chain connects TRBV30 to TRBJ1-4; D is perhaps TRBD1 (5 bases). This CDR3 has 11 amino acids. Germline V gives CDR1 GTSNPN, CDR2 SVGIG (reference sequence). V was shortened by 1 base and J by 17 bases, with 14 bases between the two germline ends. The CDR3 loop is CAWSETGTHFF. In DNA form, the CDR3 reads TGTGCCTGGAGTGAAACCGGGACTCACTTTTTT.

The rearrangement joins TRBV7-9 to TRBJ2-1; TRBD1 agrees at 9 bases. The CDR3 extends over 17 amino acids. Germline CDR1 and CDR2: SEHNR and FQNEAQ (reference sequence). The trim removed 3 bases at V and 2 bases at J, leaving 8 bases unmatched. CDR3 in DNA: TGTGCCAGCAGCTTCCGAACCGACAGGGGGGCCTACAATGAGCAGTTCTTC. It translates to CASSFRTDRGAYNEQFF.

V and J are TRBV7-9 and TRBJ2-7, with D tentatively TRBD1 (6 bases). CDR3 size: 15 residues. Per the germline V gene, CDR1 is SEHNR and CDR2 is FQNEAQ (reference sequence). The germline V and J ends were trimmed by 3 bases and 2 bases, with 14 bases remaining between them. The CDR3 loop is CASSFSGTLAYEQYF. The CDR3 DNA sequence: TGTGCCAGCAGCTTTTCCGGGACACTGGCCTACGAGCAGTACTTC.

The gene calls are TRBV18 and TRBJ2-2; D may be TRBD1 (6 bases). This CDR3 comprises 15 residues. Germline assignment: CDR1 KGHSH and CDR2 LQKENI. Trimming pared 3 bases from V and 2 bases from J, leaving 10 bases between. The CDR3: CASSPPRGNTGELFF. The DNA for the CDR3 is TGTGCCAGCTCACCGCCCAGGGGTAACACCGGGGAGCTGTTTTTT.

V usage is TRBV10-2 and J usage is TRBJ2-7, with D possibly matching TRBD2 (6 bases). The CDR3 has 15 amino acids. Germline values: CDR1 WSHSY, CDR2 SAAADI. Trimming shortened V by 3 bases and J by 1 base, and 13 bases separated the two germline ends. CDR3 bases: TGCGCCAGCAGTGAATCTAGCGTGATATCCTACGAGCAGTACTTC. Residues: CASSESSVISYEQYF.

V usage is TRBV19 and J usage is TRBJ2-1; 12 nucleotides align to TRBD2. Germline V gives CDR1 LNHDA, CDR2 SQIVND (reference sequence). J lost 4 bases, V lost 5 bases, and 3 bases had no gene match. The CDR3 length is 15 residues. The CDR3 DNA follows: TGTGCCAGTAGTGGAGGGACTAGCGGGTACAATGAGCAGTTCTTC. It yields the protein CASSGGTSGYNEQFF.

CDR3 sequence reads: CASSQWRTANTGELFF. CDR3 nucleotide sequence: TGCGCCAGCAGTCAATGGAGGACAGCCAACACCGGGGAGCTGTTTTTT. The chain links TRBV23-1 to TRBJ2-2; possible D gene TRBD1, 6 bases. TRBV23-1 is annotated as an ORF whose role is uncertain. CDR3 size: 16 residues. Trimming cost V 1 base and J 2 bases, with 11 bases left between them.